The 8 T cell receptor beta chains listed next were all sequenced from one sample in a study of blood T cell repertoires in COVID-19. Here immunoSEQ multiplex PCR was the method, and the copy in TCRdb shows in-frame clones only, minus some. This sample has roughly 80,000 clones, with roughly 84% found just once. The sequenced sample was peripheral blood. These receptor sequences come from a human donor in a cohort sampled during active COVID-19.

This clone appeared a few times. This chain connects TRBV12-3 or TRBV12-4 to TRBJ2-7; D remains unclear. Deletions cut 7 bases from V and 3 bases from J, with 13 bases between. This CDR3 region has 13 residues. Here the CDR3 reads CASMTSTLYEQYF. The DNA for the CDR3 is TGTGCCAGCATGACTTCGACCCTCTACGAGCAGTACTTC.

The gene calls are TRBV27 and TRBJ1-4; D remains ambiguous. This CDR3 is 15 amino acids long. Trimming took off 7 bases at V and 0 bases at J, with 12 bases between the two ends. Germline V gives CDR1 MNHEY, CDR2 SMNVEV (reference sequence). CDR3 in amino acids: CASNRGGPTNEKLFF. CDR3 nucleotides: TGTGCCAGCAACCGGGGAGGTCCAACTAATGAAAAACTGTTTTTT.

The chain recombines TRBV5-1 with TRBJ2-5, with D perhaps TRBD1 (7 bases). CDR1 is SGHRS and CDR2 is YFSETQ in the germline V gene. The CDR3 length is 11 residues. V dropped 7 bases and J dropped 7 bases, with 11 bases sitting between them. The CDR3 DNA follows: TGCGCCAGCTTGCAGGGGGGGACCCAGTACTTC. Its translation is CASLQGGTQYF.

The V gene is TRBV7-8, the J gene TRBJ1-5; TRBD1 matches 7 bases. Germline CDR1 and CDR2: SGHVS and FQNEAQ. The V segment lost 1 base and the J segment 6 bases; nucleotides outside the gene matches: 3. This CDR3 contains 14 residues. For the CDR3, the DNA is TGTGCCAGCAGCTTAGACAGGGGCGGTCAGCCCCAGCATTTT. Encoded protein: CASSLDRGGQPQHF.

The CDR3 coding sequence is TGTGCCAGCAGTCCCGAATTAGGCGGGACTGAAGCTTTCTTT. Its protein is CASSPELGGTEAFF. The gene calls are TRBV7-9 and TRBJ1-1; D gene uncertain. Germline values: CDR1 SEHNR, CDR2 FQNEAQ (reference sequence). V lost 6 bases to trimming and J lost 5 bases, with 16 bases between them. The CDR3 spans 14 residues.

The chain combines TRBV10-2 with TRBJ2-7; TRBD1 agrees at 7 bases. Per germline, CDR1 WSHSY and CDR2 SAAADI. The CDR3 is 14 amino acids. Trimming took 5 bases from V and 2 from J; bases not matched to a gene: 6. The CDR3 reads CASSRQGYAYEQYF. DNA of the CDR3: TGCGCCAGCAGTCGACAGGGTTACGCCTACGAGCAGTACTTC.

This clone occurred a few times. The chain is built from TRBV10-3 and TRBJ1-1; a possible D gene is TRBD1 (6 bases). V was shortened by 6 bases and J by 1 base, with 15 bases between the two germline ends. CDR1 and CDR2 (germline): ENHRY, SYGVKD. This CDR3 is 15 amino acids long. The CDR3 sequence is CAISSTGLGNTEAFF. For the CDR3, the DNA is TGTGCCATCAGCAGCACAGGGCTCGGGAACACTGAAGCTTTCTTT.

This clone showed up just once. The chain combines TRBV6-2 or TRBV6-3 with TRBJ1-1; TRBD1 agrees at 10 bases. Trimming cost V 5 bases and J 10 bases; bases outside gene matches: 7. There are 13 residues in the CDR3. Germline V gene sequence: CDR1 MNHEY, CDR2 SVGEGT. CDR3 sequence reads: CASSQGTGARAFF. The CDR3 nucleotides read TGTGCCAGCAGTCAAGGGACAGGGGCTCGAGCTTTCTTT.